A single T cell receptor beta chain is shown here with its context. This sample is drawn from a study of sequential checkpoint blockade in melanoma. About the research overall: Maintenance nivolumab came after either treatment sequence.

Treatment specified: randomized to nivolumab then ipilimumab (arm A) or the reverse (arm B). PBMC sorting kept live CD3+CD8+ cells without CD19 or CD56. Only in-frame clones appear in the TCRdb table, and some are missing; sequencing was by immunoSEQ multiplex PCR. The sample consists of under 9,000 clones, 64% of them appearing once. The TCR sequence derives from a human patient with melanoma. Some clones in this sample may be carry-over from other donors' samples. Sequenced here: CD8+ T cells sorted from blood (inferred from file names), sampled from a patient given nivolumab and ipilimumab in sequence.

The CDR3 loop is CASSVAGRGEKLFF. CDR3 sequence (DNA): TGTGCCAGCAGCGTAGCGGGTAGGGGGGAAAAACTGTTTTTT. The V and J genes are TRBV9 and TRBJ1-4; tentatively, D is TRBD1 (6 bases). Per the germline V gene, CDR1 is SGDLS and CDR2 is YYNGEE. This CDR3 comprises 14 residues. V was cut by 0 bases and J by 8 bases, with 11 bases left in between.